The 24 T cell receptor beta chains below come from one sample, sequenced in a study of tumor-infiltrating lymphocytes in localized non-small cell lung cancer. The data were produced by immunoSEQ multiplex PCR, yet TCRdb's version contains in-frame clones alone and is incomplete. Of around 12,000 clones detected, around four fifths appear once; the ten largest clones hold more than 10%. The sample consisted of uninvolved lung tissue not adjacent to the tumor. These receptors came from a human donor with non-small cell lung cancer.

The chain combines TRBV7-2 with TRBJ2-3; 8 bases fit TRBD2. V was clipped by 7 bases and J by 0 bases; unmatched bases: 9. The length of the CDR3 is 16 residues. Germline-derived CDR1 and CDR2 are SGHTA and FQGNSA. DNA for the CDR3: TGTGCCAGCACTCAAGGAAGCGGGGGAAGCACAGATACGCAGTATTTT. It encodes CASTQGSGGSTDTQYF.

This CDR3 is CASSQSLEGVTEAFF. Here the CDR3 DNA reads TGCGCCAGCAGTCAAAGTTTGGAGGGGGTCACTGAAGCTTTCTTT. The gene calls are TRBV23-1 and TRBJ1-1, with D tentatively TRBD1 (6 bases). TRBV23-1 is an ORF, with its function uncertain. Trimming cost V 2 bases and J 4 bases, with 14 bases left between them. The CDR3 runs 15 residues.

V and J are TRBV14 and TRBJ1-2, with D maybe TRBD1 (5 bases). This CDR3 has 14 amino acids. Per germline, CDR1 SGHDN and CDR2 FVKESK. V dropped 3 bases and J dropped 7 bases, with 15 bases sitting between them. The CDR3 reads CASSQMGVVRGYTF. In DNA form, the CDR3 reads TGTGCCAGCAGCCAGATGGGGGTAGTTCGTGGCTACACCTTC.

The gene calls are TRBV7-2 and TRBJ2-1; D unclear. The CDR3 spans 12 residues. Trimming cost V 1 base and J 9 bases, with 7 bases left between them. Germline V gene sequence: CDR1 SGHTA, CDR2 FQGNSA. Here the CDR3 reads CASSLGVTEQFF. CDR3 coding DNA: TGTGCCAGCAGCTTAGGGGTTACTGAGCAGTTCTTC. The full variable domain, in which reference TRBV7-2 and TRBJ2-1 provide the parts outside the CDR3, is GAGVSQSPSNKVTEKGKDVELRCDPISGHTALYWYRQSLGQGLEFLIYFQGNSAPDKSGLPSDRFSAERTGGSVSTLTIQRTQQEDSAVYLCASSLGVTEQFFGPGTRLTVL.

The chain joins TRBV5-1 to TRBJ2-5; either TRBD1 or TRBD2 may fit D (5 bases each). The V and J ends lost 7 bases and 2 bases respectively, with 9 bases between them. The CDR3 totals 12 residues. Germline lookup yields CDR1 SGHRS and CDR2 YFSETQ. The CDR3 DNA follows: TGCGCCAGCGGGGGAATTCAAGAGACCCAGTACTTC. The encoded protein is CASGGIQETQYF.

There are a few counts of this clone. V gene TRBV28 combines with J gene TRBJ1-4; D not resolved. V dropped 3 bases and J dropped 6 bases, with 8 bases sitting between them. Germline CDR1 and CDR2: MDHEN and SYDVKM. CDR3 size: 13 residues. The CDR3 region is CASSFRNDEKLFF. CDR3 nucleotides: TGTGCCAGCAGTTTCCGAAACGATGAAAAACTGTTTTTT.

The CDR3 DNA is TGTGCCAGCAGCTTAGGTTTAATGGAGTCCGAAAGTGGGCAGTACTTC. This encodes CASSLGLMESESGQYF. The V and J genes are TRBV11-3 and TRBJ2-7; D is ambiguous. The V end lost 1 base, the J end lost 9 bases, and 22 bases lay between the germline ends. In germline, CDR1 is SGHNT, CDR2 YENEEA. The CDR3 covers 16 residues.

About this clone: Other DNA sequences within the sample encode an identical CDR3. V gene TRBV6-1 combines with J gene TRBJ2-3, with TRBD1 identical over 9 bases. CDR1 is MNHNS, CDR2 SASEGT, per germline. Trimming at V came to 2 bases and at J to 4 bases, leaving 4 bases not matched to a gene. The CDR3 has 15 residues. The chain's CDR3 is CASSEPGQGSDTQYF. CDR3 DNA: TGTGCCAGCAGTGAACCGGGACAGGGTTCAGATACGCAGTATTTT.

V is TRBV5-5 and J is TRBJ2-2, with 9 bases aligning to TRBD1. The CDR3 loop spans 16 amino acids. CDR1 and CDR2 (germline): SGHKS, YYEKEE (reference sequence). V trimming: 3 bases; J trimming: 6 bases; junction bases outside the gene matches: 9. This CDR3 reads CASSWRDRALAGELFF. CDR3 nucleotides: TGTGCCAGCAGCTGGCGGGACAGGGCCCTCGCCGGGGAGCTGTTTTTT.

The J gene is TRBJ2-7, the V gene TRBV30, with TRBD2 matching 14 bases. This CDR3 spans 16 amino acids. V shed 6 bases, J shed 5 bases, and the junction held 12 bases outside the gene matches. Germline lookup yields CDR1 GTSNPN and CDR2 SVGIG (reference sequence). CDR3 DNA: TGTGCCTGCTCATCCCCAGGACTAGCGGGGGGCGACGAGCAGTACTTC. Protein product: CACSSPGLAGGDEQYF.

The J gene is TRBJ2-7, the V gene TRBV6-1; 8 nucleotides match TRBD1. After removal of 4 bases from V and 3 bases from J, the junction contained 5 bases not matched to a gene. This CDR3 contains 14 residues. Looked up from germline, CDR1 is MNHNS and CDR2 is SASEGT. This chain's CDR3 is CASSADRVNYEQYF. CDR3 nucleotide sequence: TGTGCCAGCAGTGCGGACAGGGTAAACTACGAGCAGTACTTC.

The chain uses TRBV30 and TRBJ2-1, with 10 bases that match TRBD1. The trim removed 6 bases at V and 10 bases at J, leaving 9 bases unmatched. Germline V gene sequence: CDR1 GTSNPN, CDR2 SVGIG (reference sequence). CDR3 length: 13 residues. CDR3 nucleotide sequence: TGTGCCTGCGCGACAGGGGGCTCAAGGGAGCAGTTCTTC. Translating gives CACATGGSREQFF.

The chain carries TRBV19 and TRBJ1-1; D unclear. Germline CDR1 LNHDA, CDR2 SQIVND (reference sequence). This CDR3 contains 14 residues. The V end lost 1 base, the J end lost 1 base, and 7 bases lay between the germline ends. CDR3 in amino acids: CASSIVSPNTEAFF. DNA of the CDR3: TGTGCCAGTAGTATAGTTTCGCCGAACACTGAAGCTTTCTTT.

The chain joins TRBV7-9 to TRBJ1-4; 9 bases align to TRBD1. The CDR3 consists of 16 residues. Germline values: CDR1 SEHNR, CDR2 FQNEAQ (reference sequence). The V segment lost 3 bases and the J segment 8 bases; nucleotides outside the gene matches: 10. CDR3 bases: TGTGCCAGCAGCTTTGATACAGGGGGCGCCGGGGAAAAACTGTTTTTT. It specifies CASSFDTGGAGEKLFF.

The count of this clone is one. The J gene is TRBJ2-3, the V gene TRBV9; possibly TRBD1 for D (6 bases). V was pared by 0 bases and J by 2 bases, with 10 bases between. The germline gives CDR1 SGDLS, CDR2 YYNGEE. The CDR3 is 15 residues long. The CDR3 sequence: CASSVVDRYTDTQYF. In nucleotides, the CDR3 is TGTGCCAGCAGCGTAGTGGACAGATACACAGATACGCAGTATTTT.

This rearrangement joins TRBV21-1 to TRBJ2-7; the D call TRBD1 from the table was never checked on the DNA. TRBV21-1 corresponds to a pseudogene. The length of the CDR3 is 14 residues. In DNA, the CDR3 is TGTGCCAGCACCCGGGACAGGGGGCTTTACGAGCAGTACTTC. It is translated as CASTRDRGLYEQYF.

In regard to this clone: Other DNA sequences from this sample encode an identical CDR3 as well. The CDR3 nucleotides are TGTGCCAGCAGTGACGGCTACACCTTC. Encoded protein: CASSDGYTF. The chain combines TRBV2 with TRBJ1-2; D call uncertain. V shed 3 bases and J shed 8 bases, with 1 base lying between them. This CDR3 contains 9 residues. Germline V gives CDR1 SNHLY, CDR2 FYNNEI.

The chain has TRBV2 and TRBJ1-2, with D possibly being TRBD1 (5 bases). Germline assignment: CDR1 SNHLY and CDR2 FYNNEI. The germline V and J ends were trimmed by 2 bases and 7 bases, with 8 bases remaining between them. The CDR3 contains 12 residues. CDR3 sequence (DNA): TGTGCCAGCAGTGAAAGGACACTTGGCTACACCTTC. The encoded protein is CASSERTLGYTF.

CDR3 protein: CATSRDLPGGVGDTQYF. DNA for the CDR3: TGTGCCACCAGCAGAGATTTACCTGGCGGCGTCGGGGATACGCAGTATTTT. The chain combines TRBV15 with TRBJ2-3; D remains unclear. Trimming stripped 0 bases from V and 6 bases from J, with 19 bases between. The CDR3 covers 17 residues. The germline V gene encodes CDR1 LNHNV and CDR2 YYDKDF (reference sequence).

The chain employs TRBV15 and TRBJ1-2, with D uncertain. Trimming pared 0 bases from V and 4 bases from J, leaving 9 bases between. CDR3 length equals 14 residues. The germline gives CDR1 LNHNV, CDR2 YYDKDF (reference sequence). The CDR3 loop is CATSRDTSIYGYTF. CDR3 in DNA: TGTGCCACCAGCAGAGATACGAGCATCTATGGCTACACCTTC.

The J gene is TRBJ1-2, the V gene TRBV6-1; perhaps TRBD1 as D (6 bases). Trimming took 4 bases from V and 8 from J, leaving 17 bases between them. This CDR3 region has 14 residues. The V gene's germline CDR1 is MNHNS and CDR2 SASEGT. The CDR3 DNA is TGTGCCAGCAGTGGAGGGGACACCGTAAAGGGCTACACCTTC. Translated, it gives CASSGGDTVKGYTF.

The chain uses TRBV15 and TRBJ1-2; tentative D call: TRBD1 (5 bases). V lost 0 bases to trimming and J lost 0 bases, with 8 bases between them. This CDR3 has 15 amino acids. Germline V gene data show CDR1 as LNHNV and CDR2 as YYDKDF (reference sequence). CDR3 sequence (DNA): TGTGCCACCAGCAGAGACAGGGCCCCTAACTATGGCTACACCTTC. It is translated as CATSRDRAPNYGYTF.

The chain has TRBV6-1 and TRBJ1-4; 11 nucleotides line up with TRBD1. CDR3 length equals 17 residues. Germline V gene data show CDR1 as MNHNS and CDR2 as SASEGT. With V trimmed by 0 bases and J by 13 bases, 13 bases remained unmatched. As DNA, the CDR3 is TGTGCCAGCAGTGAAGCGGACCCGGGACAGGGGGGTTATAGACTGTTTTTT. As protein: CASSEADPGQGGYRLFF.

The chain uses TRBV7-8 and TRBJ1-2; 8 bases map to TRBD1. The CDR3 is made up of 14 amino acids. Germline CDR1 is SGHVS and CDR2 is FQNEAQ. V shed 5 bases and J 5 bases; nucleotides not matched to a gene: 7. The CDR3 region has the DNA TGTGCCAGCAGCGACGGACAGGGCCTTTATGGCTACACCTTC. Translation: CASSDGQGLYGYTF.